This T cell receptor beta chain was sequenced for a study of blood T cell repertoires in COVID-19. Study-level background: Sites across the United States, Italy and Spain contributed samples from acute and convalescent COVID-19. PBMCs, B-cell-depleted T cells, or T cells provided the cDNA or gDNA that made up the material.

Germline V gives CDR1 SGHRS, CDR2 YFSETQ. Trimming shortened V by 0 bases and J by 3 bases, and 10 bases separated the two germline ends. There are 15 residues in the CDR3. Per the original data handling: Amplified reference gene primers provided the basis for estimating nucleated cell counts. Sequencing used immunoSEQ multiplex PCR; TCRdb keeps in-frame clones, though not all of them. The V and J calls and clone size are taken from that table; D and trimming were inferred from the DNA. Of tens of thousands of clones in the sample, around 85% were seen once. The sequencing sample was made of peripheral blood. The source is a human donor in a cohort sampled during active COVID-19. This chain uses TRBV5-1 with TRBJ2-1; D not resolved. CDR3 in DNA: TGCGCCAGCAGCTTGGATTCGGAGAGCTACAATGAGCAGTTCTTC. It translates to CASSLDSESYNEQFF.